One sample yielded the 15 T cell receptor beta chains listed below, sequenced in a study of blood T cell repertoires in COVID-19. Only in-frame clones appear in the TCRdb table, and some are missing; sequencing was by immunoSEQ multiplex PCR. The table lists 65,000 to 80,000 clones, roughly four fifths of them singletons. Sequenced sample: peripheral blood. The receptors stem from a human donor in a cohort sampled during active COVID-19.

The chain combines TRBV12-3 or TRBV12-4 with TRBJ2-2; 7 nucleotides match TRBD1. V lost 5 bases, J lost 6 bases, and 3 bases stayed unmatched. The CDR3 is made up of 13 amino acids. Written as DNA, the CDR3 is TGTGCCAGCAGTCCTGGACAGGCCGGGGAGCTGTTTTTT. This gives the protein CASSPGQAGELFF.

This clone was seen only once. CDR3: CASSRNRGDSPLHF. For the CDR3, the DNA is TGTGCCAGCAGCCGTAACAGGGGGGATTCACCCCTCCACTTT. The chain is built from TRBV9 and TRBJ1-6; 8 positions agree with TRBD1. Trimming removed 4 bases from V and 8 bases from J; junction bases left unmatched: 5. The CDR3 contains 14 residues. The germline gives CDR1 SGDLS, CDR2 YYNGEE.

This clone was seen a handful of times. The chain couples TRBV3-1 (or the pseudogene TRBV3-2) to TRBJ2-2; 8 bases fit TRBD1. This CDR3 contains 15 residues. The ends lost 3 bases at V and 3 bases at J; junction bases unmatched: 3. Germline V CDR1 and CDR2: LGHDT, YNNKEL (reference sequence). CDR3 in amino acids: CASSHRGLDTGELFF. The CDR3 nucleotides read TGTGCCAGCAGCCACAGGGGGCTCGACACCGGGGAGCTGTTTTTT.

This clone was seen only a few times. This chain links TRBV4-1 with TRBJ2-2; D gene ambiguous. Per germline, CDR1 MGHRA and CDR2 YSYEKL. The CDR3 is 13 residues long. Trimming removed 3 bases from V and 4 bases from J, with 6 bases in between. CDR3 sequence reads: CASSQAPTGELFF. Here the CDR3 DNA reads TGCGCCAGCAGCCAGGCCCCCACCGGGGAGCTGTTTTTT.

The genes are TRBV7-9 and TRBJ2-5; D is perhaps TRBD2 (5 bases). CDR1 is SEHNR and CDR2 is FQNEAQ in the germline V gene (reference sequence). This CDR3 is 14 amino acids long. V was pared by 1 base and J by 6 bases, with 12 bases between. The CDR3 spells CASSLEPGMKTQYF. The CDR3 coding sequence is TGTGCCAGCAGCTTAGAGCCGGGGATGAAGACCCAGTACTTC.

The gene calls are TRBV12-3 or TRBV12-4 and TRBJ2-5, with D unclear. Trimming pared 4 bases from V and 4 bases from J, leaving 10 bases between. The CDR3 has 13 residues. This CDR3 is CASSYSPPETQYF. The CDR3 DNA reads TGTGCCAGCAGTTACAGTCCCCCAGAGACCCAGTACTTC.

The genes are TRBV5-6 and TRBJ2-1; no clear D. Trimming left V 2 bases short and J 4 bases short, with 7 bases between. The CDR3 loop spans 13 amino acids. CDR1 SGHDT and CDR2 YYEEEE come from the germline V gene. The CDR3 DNA follows: TGTGCCAGCAGCTTAAACTCTTACAATGAGCAGTTCTTC. Encoded protein: CASSLNSYNEQFF. The full variable domain, with the rest looked up from reference TRBV5-6 and TRBJ2-1, is DAGVTQSPTHLIKTRGQQVTLRCSPKSGHDTVSWYQQALGQGPQFIFQYYEEEERQRGNFPDRFSGHQFPNYSSELNVNALLLGDSALYLCASSLNSYNEQFFGPGTRLTVL.

The chain is built from TRBV19 and TRBJ2-3, with 12 bases that match TRBD2. Germline CDR1 LNHDA, CDR2 SQIVND (reference sequence). CDR3 length: 18 amino acids. The junction had 12 bases not matched to a gene; V was cut back by 8 bases and J by 0 bases. DNA of the CDR3: TGTGCCAGTCCCACCGAGCTAGCGGGGGGGCTTAGCACAGATACGCAGTATTTT. Translation: CASPTELAGGLSTDTQYF. Complete variable domain (other parts from reference TRBV19 and TRBJ2-3): DGGITQSPKYLFRKEGQNVTLSCEQNLNHDAMYWYRQDPGQGLRLIYYSQIVNDFQKGDIAEGYSVSREKKESFPLTVTSAQKNPTAFYLCASPTELAGGLSTDTQYFGPGTRLTVL.

This rearrangement joins TRBV19 to TRBJ1-2, with TRBD1 matching over 7 bases. The germline gives CDR1 LNHDA, CDR2 SQIVND (reference sequence). CDR3 length: 16 residues. Trimming took 4 bases from V and 9 from J; bases not matched to a gene: 17. CDR3 sequence reads: CASSTGQEPPGGRYTF. The CDR3 DNA reads TGTGCCAGTAGTACCGGACAGGAACCCCCCGGCGGGCGCTACACCTTC.

Concerning this clone: At one of its ends the junction is not consistent with the germline gene, which may arise from a read error. The gene calls are TRBV2 and TRBJ2-6, with D maybe TRBD1 (5 bases). CDR3 length: 16 amino acids. Germline CDR1 and CDR2: SNHLY and FYNNEI. CDR3 loop: CASSSSRHSGANVLTF. For the CDR3, the DNA is TGTGCCAGCAGTTCCTCCCGCCACTCTGGGGCCAACGTTCTGACTTTC.

The chain joins TRBV18 to TRBJ2-1; D is unresolved. This CDR3 spans 12 amino acids. The ends were cut back, 5 bases at V and 5 bases at J, with 7 bases in the middle. From germline, CDR1 is KGHSH and CDR2 LQKENI. CDR3 protein: CASSAEHNEQFF. The CDR3 DNA is TGTGCCAGCTCAGCCGAGCACAATGAGCAGTTCTTC. Drawing the rest from reference TRBV18 and TRBJ2-1, the complete variable domain is NAGVMQNPRHLVRRRGQEARLRCSPMKGHSHVYWYRQLPEEGLKFMVYLQKENIIDESGMPKERFSAEFPKEGPSILRIQQVVRGDSAAYFCASSAEHNEQFFGPGTRLTVL.

The chain links TRBV30 to TRBJ1-2; D unclear. Trimming took off 0 bases at V and 8 bases at J, with 16 bases between the two ends. Germline V lookup: CDR1 GTSNPN, CDR2 SVGIG (reference sequence). There are 14 residues in the CDR3. The CDR3 here is CAWSVPSRGDGYTF. CDR3 coding DNA: TGTGCCTGGAGTGTACCGTCCCGGGGAGACGGCTACACCTTC.

This chain connects TRBV9 to TRBJ2-7; perhaps TRBD1 as D (6 bases). This CDR3 is 15 amino acids long. The V gene's germline CDR1 is SGDLS and CDR2 YYNGEE. V was clipped by 2 bases and J by 2 bases, with 14 bases between them. The DNA for the CDR3 is TGTGCCAGCAGCGTTGGGGGCGGAGGTCCCTACGAGCAGTACTTC. It encodes CASSVGGGGPYEQYF. The variable domain in full, completed from reference TRBV9 and TRBJ2-7, reads DSGVTQTPKHLITATGQRVTLRCSPRSGDLSVYWYQQSLDQGLQFLIQYYNGEERAKGNILERFSAQQFPDLHSELNLSSLELGDSALYFCASSVGGGGPYEQYFGPGTRLTVT.

The gene calls are TRBV7-9 and TRBJ1-1, with 7 bases fitting TRBD1. With V trimmed by 5 bases and J by 1 base, 4 bases remained unmatched. The CDR3 consists of 14 residues. Germline V gene data show CDR1 as SEHNR and CDR2 as FQNEAQ (reference sequence). The CDR3 DNA is TGTGCCAGCAGCCCCTGGACAGGGAACACTGAAGCTTTCTTT. Amino acid sequence: CASSPWTGNTEAFF.

The V call is TRBV3-1 (or the pseudogene TRBV3-2), the J call TRBJ1-2; D gene ambiguous. This CDR3 comprises 15 residues. With 0 bases removed from V and 7 bases from J, the gap between germline ends came to 15 bases. Germline loops: CDR1 LGHDT, CDR2 YNNKEL (reference sequence). CDR3 loop: CASSQDFRIGSGYTF. The CDR3 DNA is TGTGCCAGCAGCCAAGATTTTCGTATCGGGAGTGGCTACACCTTC.